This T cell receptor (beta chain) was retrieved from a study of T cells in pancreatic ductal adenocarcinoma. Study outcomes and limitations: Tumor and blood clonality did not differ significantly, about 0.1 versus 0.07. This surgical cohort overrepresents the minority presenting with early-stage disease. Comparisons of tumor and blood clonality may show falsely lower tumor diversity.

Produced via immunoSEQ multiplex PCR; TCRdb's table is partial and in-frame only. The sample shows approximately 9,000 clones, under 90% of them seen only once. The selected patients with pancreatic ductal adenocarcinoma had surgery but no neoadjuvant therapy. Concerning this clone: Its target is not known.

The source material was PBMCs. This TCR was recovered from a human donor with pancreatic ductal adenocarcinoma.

CDR3 coding DNA: TGTGCCAGCAGTTACATCGGTACTAGCACAGATACGCAGTATTTT. As protein: CASSYIGTSTDTQYF. The chain couples TRBV6-6 to TRBJ2-3; unclear D gene. The CDR3 contains 15 residues. CDR1 and CDR2 (germline): MNHNY, SVGAGI (reference sequence). V lost 2 bases, J lost 0 bases, and 9 bases lay in between.